The 19 T cell receptor beta chains below come from one sample, sequenced in a study of blood T cell repertoires in COVID-19. TCRdb's copy holds only in-frame clones and misses some; the assay was immunoSEQ multiplex PCR. The table shows roughly 340,000 clones, with around 90% occurring only once. Sequenced sample: peripheral blood. These TCRs come from a woman between 18 and 30 years old who had recovered from COVID-19.

The chain is built from TRBV4-1 and TRBJ2-2; TRBD1 matches 10 bases. The V gene's germline CDR1 is MGHRA and CDR2 YSYEKL. This CDR3 has 20 residues. V trimming: 0 bases; J trimming: 6 bases; junction bases outside the gene matches: 16. The DNA of the CDR3 is TGCGCCAGCAGCCAAGATCCGACAGGGGGCTTCGGCCGGCTGGCCGGGGAGCTGTTTTTT. This codes for CASSQDPTGGFGRLAGELFF.

V and J are TRBV6-2 or TRBV6-3 and TRBJ2-5; D gene unclear. Germline V gene data show CDR1 as MNHEY and CDR2 as SVGEGT. V shed 6 bases and J shed 3 bases, with 11 bases lying between them. This CDR3 has 13 amino acids. The CDR3 DNA follows: TGTGCCAGCAGCCCGGTAGAGAAAGAGACCCAGTACTTC. Its translation: CASSPVEKETQYF.

V gene TRBV4-2 combines with J gene TRBJ2-1; 9 bases match TRBD2. The CDR3 is 19 residues long. Germline V gene data show CDR1 as LGHNA and CDR2 as YNFKEQ. Germline trimming cut 1 base from V and 0 bases from J; bases unmatched to any gene: 10. Here the CDR3 reads CASSQGLAASLSSYNEQFF. As DNA, the CDR3 is TGTGCCAGCAGCCAAGGACTAGCGGCGTCCTTGAGCTCCTACAATGAGCAGTTCTTC.

The gene calls are TRBV27 and TRBJ1-5; 7 bases agree with TRBD1. From germline, CDR1 is MNHEY and CDR2 SMNVEV (reference sequence). The trim removed 6 bases at V and 7 bases at J, leaving 6 bases unmatched. The CDR3 has 13 amino acids. The CDR3 sequence: CASRAGGSQPQHF. The CDR3, as DNA: TGTGCCAGCAGAGCAGGGGGGTCCCAGCCCCAGCATTTT.

The chain has TRBV10-3 and TRBJ2-3; no definite D call. Trimming removed 1 base at V and 3 bases at J, with 14 bases between. Germline assignment: CDR1 ENHRY and CDR2 SYGVKD. The CDR3 runs 16 residues. The chain's CDR3 is CAISEFRVVLTDTQYF. As DNA, the CDR3 is TGTGCCATCAGTGAGTTTCGAGTCGTTCTAACAGATACGCAGTATTTT.

This rearrangement joins TRBV23-1 to TRBJ2-3; TRBD1 is a possible D gene (6 bases). TRBV23-1 is reported as an ORF; its role is uncertain. The CDR3 has 15 residues. Trimming left V 7 bases short and J 1 base short, with 15 bases between. The CDR3 reads CASTRQARGTDTQYF. The CDR3 DNA is TGCGCCAGCACGAGACAGGCACGGGGCACAGATACGCAGTATTTT.

The chain has TRBV12-5 and TRBJ1-5; 7 bases agree with TRBD1. The CDR3 consists of 15 residues. V lost 6 bases and J lost 0; bases outside the gene matches: 5. In germline, CDR1 is LGHNT, CDR2 FRNRAP. CDR3 DNA sequence: TGTGCTAGTGGCCCGACAGGGACTAGCAATCAGCCCCAGCATTTT. Translated, it gives CASGPTGTSNQPQHF.

The chain employs TRBV9 and TRBJ1-2; D gene unclear. The germline CDR1 and CDR2 sequences are SGDLS and YYNGEE. This CDR3 is 11 amino acids long. CDR3 region: CTLATGYGYTF. In nucleotides, the CDR3 is TGTACCCTTGCGACGGGCTATGGCTACACCTTC. Full variable domain (remainder filled in from reference TRBV9 and TRBJ1-2): DSGVTQTPKHLITATGQRVTLRCSPRSGDLSVYWYQQSLDQGLQFLIQYYNGEERAKGNILERFSAQQFPDLHSELNLSSLELGDSALYFCTLATGYGYTFGSGTRLTVV.

This CDR3 reads CASSIVIRGYEAFF. The CDR3 bases are TGTGCCAGTAGTATAGTTATCAGGGGATATGAAGCTTTCTTT. The rearrangement links TRBV19 to TRBJ1-1, with D possibly matching TRBD1 (6 bases). The CDR3 consists of 14 residues. Germline CDR1 and CDR2: LNHDA and SQIVND (reference sequence). Trimming removed 1 base from V and 7 bases from J, with 13 bases in between.

The chain links TRBV27 to TRBJ1-2; perhaps TRBD1 as D (6 bases). Trimming took off 8 bases at V and 7 bases at J, with 17 bases between the two ends. Germline V CDR1 and CDR2: MNHEY, SMNVEV (reference sequence). CDR3 length equals 13 residues. The CDR3 DNA reads TGTGCCAGCCGTTACAGGGTAGGGGGTGGCTACACCTTC. Translating it yields CASRYRVGGGYTF.

This rearrangement joins TRBV19 to TRBJ2-3, with 10 bases identical to TRBD2. The germline V gene encodes CDR1 LNHDA and CDR2 SQIVND (reference sequence). The V and J ends lost 5 bases and 2 bases, in that order; junction bases with no gene match: 16. CDR3 size: 19 residues. Here the CDR3 DNA reads TGTGCCAGTAGTGCGGGCTCCGGCAAGCGGGAGGGACCCACAGATACGCAGTATTTT. Translation gives CASSAGSGKREGPTDTQYF.

The J gene is TRBJ2-3, the V gene TRBV3-1 (or the pseudogene TRBV3-2), with D tentatively TRBD1 (7 bases). Germline CDR1 and CDR2: LGHDT and YNNKEL (reference sequence). The CDR3 is 15 amino acids. V dropped 6 bases and J dropped 2 bases, with 15 bases sitting between them. In DNA form, the CDR3 reads TGTGCCAGCAGGGTTCAGGGGGGCCCCACAGATACGCAGTATTTT. It codes for CASRVQGGPTDTQYF.

V usage is TRBV30 and J usage is TRBJ2-7; 10 bases are shared with TRBD1. Germline CDR1 and CDR2: GTSNPN and SVGIG (reference sequence). CDR3 length equals 13 residues. V trimming: 2 bases; J trimming: 7 bases; junction bases outside the gene matches: 5. In DNA, the CDR3 is TGTGCCTGGAGTAAAGGGACAGGGGTTGAGCAGTACGTC. Encoded protein: CAWSKGTGVEQYV.

V and J are TRBV7-2 and TRBJ2-3; no definite D call. With 3 bases removed from V and 1 base from J, the gap between germline ends came to 11 bases. The CDR3 is made up of 15 amino acids. Germline V lookup: CDR1 SGHTA, CDR2 FQGNSA. The CDR3 DNA reads as TGTGCCAGCAGCTTTCTGGGCCTTGGCACAGATACGCAGTATTTT. This sequence encodes CASSFLGLGTDTQYF.

The genes are TRBV28 and TRBJ1-1; no firm D call. The V end was cut by 5 bases, the J end by 3 bases, with 10 bases between. This CDR3 has 13 residues. Germline V gene data show CDR1 as MDHEN and CDR2 as SYDVKM. The CDR3 spells CASSLNTDTEAFF. Written as DNA, the CDR3 is TGTGCCAGCAGTCTCAATACAGACACTGAAGCTTTCTTT.

This sequence joins TRBV7-2 and TRBJ1-6; D unresolved. CDR1 and CDR2 (germline): SGHTA, FQGNSA. Trimming pared 8 bases from V and 1 base from J, leaving 9 bases between. This CDR3 is built from 14 residues. As DNA, the CDR3 is TGTGCCAGCCCCAGGTTGTCCTATAATTCACCCCTCCACTTT. This encodes CASPRLSYNSPLHF.

V and J are TRBV12-3 or TRBV12-4 and TRBJ1-1; TRBD1 agrees at 7 bases. The ends lost 3 bases at V and 4 bases at J; junction bases unmatched: 2. CDR3 length: 13 amino acids. The CDR3: CASSLGQRTEAFF. The DNA for the CDR3 is TGTGCCAGCAGTTTGGGACAGCGCACTGAAGCTTTCTTT.

This clone has only one observation. This chain joins TRBV11-3 and TRBJ1-2; D gene ambiguous. The ends were cut back, 5 bases at V and 8 bases at J, with 12 bases in the middle. CDR1 SGHNT and CDR2 YENEEA come from the germline V gene. This CDR3 contains 12 residues. The CDR3 nucleotides are TGTGCCAGCAGCCGTGGTGAGCGCGGCTACACCTTC. As protein: CASSRGERGYTF.

The rearrangement links TRBV6-5 to TRBJ1-1; tentatively, D is TRBD1 (5 bases). This CDR3 has 15 residues. Trimming pared 8 bases from V and 3 bases from J, leaving 19 bases between. Germline-derived CDR1 and CDR2 are MNHEY and SVGAGI. The CDR3 region has the DNA TGTGCCAGCCGTCCAGACCCCGGGGGGTACACTGAAGCTTTCTTT. It translates to CASRPDPGGYTEAFF.